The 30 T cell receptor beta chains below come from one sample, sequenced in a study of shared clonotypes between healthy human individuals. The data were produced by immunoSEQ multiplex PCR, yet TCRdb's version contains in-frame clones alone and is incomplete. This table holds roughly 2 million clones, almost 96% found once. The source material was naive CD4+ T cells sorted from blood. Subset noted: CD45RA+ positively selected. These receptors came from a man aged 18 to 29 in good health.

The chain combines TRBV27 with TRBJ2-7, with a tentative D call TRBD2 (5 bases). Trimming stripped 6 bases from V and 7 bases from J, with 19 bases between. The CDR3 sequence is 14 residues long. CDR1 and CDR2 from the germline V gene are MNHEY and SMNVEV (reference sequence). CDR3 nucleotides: TGTGCCAGCAGCTACATCCCCGGGAACCTTGAGCAGTACTTC. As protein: CASSYIPGNLEQYF.

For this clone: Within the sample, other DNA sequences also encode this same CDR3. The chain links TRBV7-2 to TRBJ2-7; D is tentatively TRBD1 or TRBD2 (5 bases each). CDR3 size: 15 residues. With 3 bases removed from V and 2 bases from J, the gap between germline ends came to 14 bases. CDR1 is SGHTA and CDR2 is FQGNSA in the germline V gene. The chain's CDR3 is CASSFLGQGAYEQYF. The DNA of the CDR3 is TGTGCCAGCAGCTTTCTTGGGCAGGGAGCCTACGAGCAGTACTTC.

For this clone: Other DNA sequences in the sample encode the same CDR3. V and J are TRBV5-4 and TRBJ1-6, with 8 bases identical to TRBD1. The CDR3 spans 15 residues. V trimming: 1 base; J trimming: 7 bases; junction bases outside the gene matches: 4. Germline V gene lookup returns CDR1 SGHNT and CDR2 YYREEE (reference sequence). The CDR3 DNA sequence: TGTGCCAGCAGCTTGACCGGACAGGGAAATTCACCCCTCCACTTT. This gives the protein CASSLTGQGNSPLHF.

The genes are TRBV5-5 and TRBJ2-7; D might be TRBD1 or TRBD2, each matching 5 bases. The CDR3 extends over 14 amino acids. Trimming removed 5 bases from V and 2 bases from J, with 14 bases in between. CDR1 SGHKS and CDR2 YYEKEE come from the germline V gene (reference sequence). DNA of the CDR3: TGTGCCAGCAGTTCCTTCGGGGCAGCCTACGAGCAGTACTTC. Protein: CASSSFGAAYEQYF.

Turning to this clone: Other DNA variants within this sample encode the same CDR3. As DNA, the CDR3 is TGTGCCATCAGTGAAGGAGGCGGGAGTTCCTACGAGCAGTACTTC. Its protein is CAISEGGGSSYEQYF. This chain joins TRBV10-3 and TRBJ2-7, with 7 bases fitting TRBD2. Trimming removed 3 bases from V and 1 base from J; junction bases left unmatched: 6. Germline CDR1 is ENHRY and CDR2 is SYGVKD. The CDR3 sequence is 15 residues long.

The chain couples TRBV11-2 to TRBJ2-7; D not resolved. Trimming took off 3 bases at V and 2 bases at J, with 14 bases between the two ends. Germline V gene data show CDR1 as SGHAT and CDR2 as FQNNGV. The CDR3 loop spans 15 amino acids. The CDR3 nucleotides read TGTGCCAGCAGCTTTTCCGATCCGCCCACCTACGAGCAGTACTTC. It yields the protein CASSFSDPPTYEQYF.

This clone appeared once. The CDR3 region has the DNA TGTGCCAGTAGTCCGACAGGGTGGAAAAACATTCAGTACTTC. This codes for CASSPTGWKNIQYF. The rearrangement joins TRBV19 to TRBJ2-4; TRBD1 aligns across 7 bases. Germline values: CDR1 LNHDA, CDR2 SQIVND (reference sequence). J lost 4 bases, V lost 5 bases, and 5 bases had no gene match. The CDR3 covers 14 residues.

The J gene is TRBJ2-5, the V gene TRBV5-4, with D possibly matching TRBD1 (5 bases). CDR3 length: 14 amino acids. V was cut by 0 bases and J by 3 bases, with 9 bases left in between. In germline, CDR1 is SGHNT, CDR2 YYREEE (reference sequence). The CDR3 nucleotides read TGTGCCAGCAGCTTGGAGTCAGGGAAAGAGACCCAGTACTTC. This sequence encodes CASSLESGKETQYF. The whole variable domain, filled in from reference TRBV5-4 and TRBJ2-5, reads ETGVTQSPTHLIKTRGQQVTLRCSSQSGHNTVSWYQQALGQGPQFIFQYYREEENGRGNFPPRFSGLQFPNYSSELNVNALELDDSALYLCASSLESGKETQYFGPGTRLLVL.

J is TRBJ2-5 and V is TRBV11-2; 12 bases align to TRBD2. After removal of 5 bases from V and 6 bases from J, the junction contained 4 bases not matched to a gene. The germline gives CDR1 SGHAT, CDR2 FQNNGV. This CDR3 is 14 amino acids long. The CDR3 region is CASSPLAGGKTQYF. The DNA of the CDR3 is TGTGCCAGCAGCCCACTAGCGGGAGGAAAGACCCAGTACTTC. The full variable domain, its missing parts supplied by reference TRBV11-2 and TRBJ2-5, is EAGVAQSPRYKIIEKRQSVAFWCNPISGHATLYWYQQILGQGPKLLIQFQNNGVVDDSQLPKDRFSAERLKGVDSTLKIQPAKLEDSAVYLCASSPLAGGKTQYFGPGTRLLVL.

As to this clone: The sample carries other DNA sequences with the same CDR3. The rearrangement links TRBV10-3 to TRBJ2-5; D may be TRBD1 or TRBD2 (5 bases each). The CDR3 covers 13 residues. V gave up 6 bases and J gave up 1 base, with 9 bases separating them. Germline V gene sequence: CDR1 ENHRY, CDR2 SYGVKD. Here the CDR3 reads CAIRTGRQETQYF. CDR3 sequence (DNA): TGTGCCATCAGGACGGGACGCCAAGAGACCCAGTACTTC.

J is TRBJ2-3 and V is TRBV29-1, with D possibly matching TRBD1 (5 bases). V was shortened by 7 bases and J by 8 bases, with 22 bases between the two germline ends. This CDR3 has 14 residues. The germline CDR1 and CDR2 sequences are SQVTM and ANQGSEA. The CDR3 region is CSGKGASGLGTQYF. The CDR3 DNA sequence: TGCAGCGGGAAAGGGGCGTCTGGCTTGGGTACGCAGTATTTT.

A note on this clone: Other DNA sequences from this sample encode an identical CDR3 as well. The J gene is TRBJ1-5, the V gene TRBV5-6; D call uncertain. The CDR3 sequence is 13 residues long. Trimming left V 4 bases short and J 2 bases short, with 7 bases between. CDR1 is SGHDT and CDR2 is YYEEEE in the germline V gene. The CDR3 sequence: CASSLRGNQPQHF. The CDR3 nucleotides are TGTGCCAGCAGCCTTAGGGGCAATCAGCCCCAGCATTTT.

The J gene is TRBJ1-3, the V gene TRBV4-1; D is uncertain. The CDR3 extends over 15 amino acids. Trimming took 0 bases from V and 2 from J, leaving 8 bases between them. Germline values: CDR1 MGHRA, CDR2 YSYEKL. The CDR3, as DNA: TGCGCCAGCAGCCAAGATCAGGCAGCTGGAAACACCATATATTTT. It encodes CASSQDQAAGNTIYF.

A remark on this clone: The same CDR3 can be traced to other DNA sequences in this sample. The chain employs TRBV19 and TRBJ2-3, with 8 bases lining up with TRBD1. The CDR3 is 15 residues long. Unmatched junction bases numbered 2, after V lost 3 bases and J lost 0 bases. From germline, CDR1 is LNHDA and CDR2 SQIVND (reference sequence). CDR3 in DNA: TGTGCCAGTAGTATGGGGACAGGTAGCACAGATACGCAGTATTTT. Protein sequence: CASSMGTGSTDTQYF. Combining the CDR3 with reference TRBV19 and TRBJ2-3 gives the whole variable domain DGGITQSPKYLFRKEGQNVTLSCEQNLNHDAMYWYRQDPGQGLRLIYYSQIVNDFQKGDIAEGYSVSREKKESFPLTVTSAQKNPTAFYLCASSMGTGSTDTQYFGPGTRLTVL.

The CDR3 loop reads CASTNSPTGPQETQYF. The CDR3, as DNA: TGTGCCAGCACTAACTCCCCGACAGGGCCGCAAGAGACCCAGTACTTC. V usage is TRBV6-5 and J usage is TRBJ2-5, with 7 positions matching TRBD1. With V trimmed by 7 bases and J by 2 bases, 13 bases remained unmatched. Germline V lookup: CDR1 MNHEY, CDR2 SVGAGI. This CDR3 contains 16 residues.

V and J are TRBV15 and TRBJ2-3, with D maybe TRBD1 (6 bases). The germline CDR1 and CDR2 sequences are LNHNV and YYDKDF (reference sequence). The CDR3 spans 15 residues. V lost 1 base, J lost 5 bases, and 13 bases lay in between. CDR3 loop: CATSRGLGAKDTQYF. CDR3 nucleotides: TGTGCCACCAGCAGAGGGCTGGGGGCGAAAGATACGCAGTATTTT.

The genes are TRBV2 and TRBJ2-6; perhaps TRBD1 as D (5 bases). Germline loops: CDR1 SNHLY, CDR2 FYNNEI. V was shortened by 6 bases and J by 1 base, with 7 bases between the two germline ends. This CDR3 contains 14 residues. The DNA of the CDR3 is TGTGCCAGCAGAAGACAGTCTGGGGCCAACGTCCTGACTTTC. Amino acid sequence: CASRRQSGANVLTF.

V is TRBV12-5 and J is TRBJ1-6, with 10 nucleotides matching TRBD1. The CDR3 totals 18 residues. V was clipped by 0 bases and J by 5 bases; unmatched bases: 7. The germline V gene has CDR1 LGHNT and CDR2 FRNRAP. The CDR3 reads CASGLVLGQGINNSPLHF. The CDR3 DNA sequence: TGTGCTAGTGGTTTGGTACTGGGACAGGGGATCAATAATTCACCCCTCCACTTT.

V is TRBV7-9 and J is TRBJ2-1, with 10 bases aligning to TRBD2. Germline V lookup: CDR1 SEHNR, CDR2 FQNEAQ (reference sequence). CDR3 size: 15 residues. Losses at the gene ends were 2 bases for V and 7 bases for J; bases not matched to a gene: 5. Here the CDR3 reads CASSLIGLAANEQFF. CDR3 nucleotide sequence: TGTGCCAGCAGCTTAATCGGACTAGCGGCGAATGAGCAGTTCTTC.

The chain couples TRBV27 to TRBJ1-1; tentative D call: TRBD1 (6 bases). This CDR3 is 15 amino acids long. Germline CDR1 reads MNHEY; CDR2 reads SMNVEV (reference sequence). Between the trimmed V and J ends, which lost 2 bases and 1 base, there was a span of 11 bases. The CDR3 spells CASSLTGAPNTEAFF. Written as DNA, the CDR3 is TGTGCCAGCAGTTTAACGGGGGCCCCGAACACTGAAGCTTTCTTT.

CDR3 region: CASSQGPPRQATYF. Written as DNA, the CDR3 is TGTGCCAGCAGTCAAGGCCCCCCTAGGCAGGCAACTTACTTC. The V call is TRBV28, the J call TRBJ2-7; D gene unclear. V dropped 5 bases and J dropped 13 bases, with 24 bases sitting between them. The CDR3 runs to 14 residues. Germline assignment: CDR1 MDHEN and CDR2 SYDVKM.

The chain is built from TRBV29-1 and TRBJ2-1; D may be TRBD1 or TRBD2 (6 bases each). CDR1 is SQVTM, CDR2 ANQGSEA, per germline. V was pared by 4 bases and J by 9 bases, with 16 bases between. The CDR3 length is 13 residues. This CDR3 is CSVGGARLSEQFF. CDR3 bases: TGCAGCGTTGGGGGGGCGCGATTAAGTGAGCAGTTCTTC.

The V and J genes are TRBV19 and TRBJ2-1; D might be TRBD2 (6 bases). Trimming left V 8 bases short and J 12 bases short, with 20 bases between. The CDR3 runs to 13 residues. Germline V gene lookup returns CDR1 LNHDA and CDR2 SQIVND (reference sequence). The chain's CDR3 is CASALGGGTGQFF. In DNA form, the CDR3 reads TGTGCCAGTGCCCTCGGGGGAGGCACGGGGCAGTTCTTC.

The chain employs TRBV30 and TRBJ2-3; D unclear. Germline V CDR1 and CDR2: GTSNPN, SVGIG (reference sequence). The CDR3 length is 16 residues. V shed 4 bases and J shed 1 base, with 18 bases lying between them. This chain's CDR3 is CAWTVGTGGGTDTQYF. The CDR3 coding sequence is TGTGCCTGGACCGTTGGCACGGGTGGGGGCACAGATACGCAGTATTTT.

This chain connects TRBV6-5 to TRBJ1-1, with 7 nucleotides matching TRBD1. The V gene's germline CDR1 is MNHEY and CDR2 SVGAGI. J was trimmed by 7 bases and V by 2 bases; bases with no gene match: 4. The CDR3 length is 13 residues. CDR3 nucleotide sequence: TGTGCCAGCAGTTACCTGGGACAGTATGAAGCTTTCTTT. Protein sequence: CASSYLGQYEAFF.

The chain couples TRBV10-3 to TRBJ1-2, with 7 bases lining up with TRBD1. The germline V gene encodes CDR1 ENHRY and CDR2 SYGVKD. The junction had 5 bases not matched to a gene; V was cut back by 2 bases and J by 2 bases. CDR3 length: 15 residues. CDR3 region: CAISEIGGGNYGYTF. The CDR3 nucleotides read TGTGCCATCAGTGAGATCGGAGGGGGCAACTATGGCTACACCTTC.

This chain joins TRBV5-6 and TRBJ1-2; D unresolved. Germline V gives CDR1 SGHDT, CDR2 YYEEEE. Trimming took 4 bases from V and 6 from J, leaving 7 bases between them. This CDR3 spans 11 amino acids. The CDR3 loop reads CASSLYNGYTF. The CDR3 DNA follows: TGTGCCAGCAGCCTATACAATGGCTACACCTTC.

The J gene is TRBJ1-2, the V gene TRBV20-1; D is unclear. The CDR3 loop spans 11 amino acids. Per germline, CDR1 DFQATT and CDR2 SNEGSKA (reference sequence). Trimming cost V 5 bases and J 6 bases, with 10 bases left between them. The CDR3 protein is CSAPSRDGYTF. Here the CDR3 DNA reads TGCAGTGCTCCCTCAAGGGATGGCTACACCTTC.

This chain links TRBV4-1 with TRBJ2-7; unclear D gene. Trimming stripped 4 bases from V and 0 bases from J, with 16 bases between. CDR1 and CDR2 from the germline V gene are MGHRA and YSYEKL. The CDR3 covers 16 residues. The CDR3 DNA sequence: TGCGCCAGCAGCCGGACCTTGAGAGAGTCCTCCTACGAGCAGTACTTC. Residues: CASSRTLRESSYEQYF.

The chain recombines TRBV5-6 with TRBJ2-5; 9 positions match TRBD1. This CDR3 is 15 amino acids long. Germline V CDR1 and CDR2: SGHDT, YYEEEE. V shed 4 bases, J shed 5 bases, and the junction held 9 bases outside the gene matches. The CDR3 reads CASSGPGQGLETQYF. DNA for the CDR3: TGTGCCAGCAGCGGACCGGGACAGGGTTTGGAGACCCAGTACTTC.